The clone carrying this T cell receptor beta chain has more than one count but fewer than ten. Authors' data handling: Ranging from roughly 20,000 to 690,600, TCR counts per sample had a median value of 95,638. TCRdb reprocessed the RACE reads with MiXCR, giving one entry per CDR3 protein. TCRdb, not the original authors, processed these V and J calls. In the table there are under 300,000 distinct CDR3 sequences, 7% to 10% of which are singletons. This sample is part of a study of human T cells and chemical hapten exposure. Study-wide context: Doses of diphenylcyclopropenone went to the patients' scalps weekly throughout the roughly 24-week study.

V was trimmed by 0 bases and J by 0 bases, leaving 13 bases between them. The CDR3 runs to 16 residues. The V gene's germline CDR1 is SGHRS and CDR2 YFSETQ. As for time point: pre-sensitization, week 0. Treatment here: therapeutic diphenylcyclopropenone sensitization with weekly scalp DPC. Samples of blood were obtained prior to the application of each patch test. This receptor was taken from a woman aged 40 to 50 with alopecia areata. Some clones in this sample may be carry-over from other donors' samples. This material consisted of whole blood, taken in connection with sensitization to the hapten diphenylcyclopropenone (DPC). The V gene is TRBV5-1, the J gene TRBJ2-7; the D is unclear. This CDR3 is CASSLASSDLSYEQYF. CDR3 coding DNA: TGCGCCAGCAGCTTGGCGTCCAGCGATCTCTCCTACGAGCAGTACTTC.